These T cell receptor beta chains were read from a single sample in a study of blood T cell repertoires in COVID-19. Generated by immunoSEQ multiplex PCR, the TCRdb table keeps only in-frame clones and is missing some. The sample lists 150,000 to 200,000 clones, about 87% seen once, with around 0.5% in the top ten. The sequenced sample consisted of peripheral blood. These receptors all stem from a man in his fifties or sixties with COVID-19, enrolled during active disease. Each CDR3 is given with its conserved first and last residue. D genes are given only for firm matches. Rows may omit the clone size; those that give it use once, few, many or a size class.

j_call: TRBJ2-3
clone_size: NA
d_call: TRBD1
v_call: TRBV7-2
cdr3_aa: CASSFQGAGTDTQYF
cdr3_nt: TGTGCCAGCAGCTTTCAGGGGGCAGGCACAGATACGCAGTATTTT

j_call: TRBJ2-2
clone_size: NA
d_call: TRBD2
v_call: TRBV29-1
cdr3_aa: CSEKAGEVTSNTGELFF
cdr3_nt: TGCAGCGAGAAGGCGGGAGAGGTAACTTCGAACACCGGGGAGCTGTTTTTT

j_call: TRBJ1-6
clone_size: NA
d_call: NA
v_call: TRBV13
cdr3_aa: CASSVTQGSPLHF
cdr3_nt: TGTGCCAGCAGCGTCACACAGGGTTCACCCCTCCACTTT

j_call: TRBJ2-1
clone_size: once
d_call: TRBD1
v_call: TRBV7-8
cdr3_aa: CASSLRDRVPGEQFF
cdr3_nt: TGTGCCAGCAGCTTAAGGGACAGGGTCCCCGGGGAGCAGTTCTTC

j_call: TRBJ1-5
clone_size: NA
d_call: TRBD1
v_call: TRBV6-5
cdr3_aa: CASRSQGTQPQHF
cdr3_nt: TGTGCCAGCAGGTCACAGGGGACGCAGCCCCAGCATTTT

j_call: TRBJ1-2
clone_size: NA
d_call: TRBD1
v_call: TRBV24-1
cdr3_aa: CATSRDSDYGYTF
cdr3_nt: TGTGCCACCAGTCGGGACAGTGACTATGGCTACACCTTC

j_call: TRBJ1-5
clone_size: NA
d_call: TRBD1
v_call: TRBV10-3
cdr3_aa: CAISDIGGGDQPQHF
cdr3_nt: TGTGCCATCAGTGACATAGGGGGCGGAGATCAGCCCCAGCATTTT

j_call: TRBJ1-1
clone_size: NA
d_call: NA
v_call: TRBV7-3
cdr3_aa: CASSRGANTEAFF
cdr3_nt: TGTGCCAGCAGCCGCGGTGCGAACACTGAAGCTTTCTTT

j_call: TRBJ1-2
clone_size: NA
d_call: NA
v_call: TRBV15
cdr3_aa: CATSRDSYGYTF
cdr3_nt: TGTGCCACCAGTAGAGACAGCTATGGCTACACCTTC

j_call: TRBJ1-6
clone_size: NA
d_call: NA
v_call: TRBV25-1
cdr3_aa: CASSPLGGYSPLHF
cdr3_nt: TGTGCCAGCAGCCCTTTGGGGGGTTATTCACCCCTCCACTTT

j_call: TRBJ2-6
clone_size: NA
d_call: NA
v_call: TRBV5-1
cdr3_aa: CASSFRSAGGGANVLTF
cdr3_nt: TGCGCCAGCAGCTTTCGTTCGGCGGGTGGCGGGGCCAACGTCCTGACTTTC

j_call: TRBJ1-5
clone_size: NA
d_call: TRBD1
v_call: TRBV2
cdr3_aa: CASQRGGLSNQPQHF
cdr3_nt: TGTGCCAGTCAAAGAGGGGGCTTAAGCAATCAGCCCCAGCATTTT

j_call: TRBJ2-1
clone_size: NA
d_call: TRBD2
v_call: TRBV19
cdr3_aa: CASSANSGAYNEQFF
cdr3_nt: TGTGCCAGTAGTGCCAATAGCGGGGCATACAATGAGCAGTTCTTC

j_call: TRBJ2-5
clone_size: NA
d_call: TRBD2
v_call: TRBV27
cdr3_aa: CASRPGGGTQYF
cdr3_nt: TGTGCCAGCAGACCCGGGGGGGGGACCCAGTACTTC

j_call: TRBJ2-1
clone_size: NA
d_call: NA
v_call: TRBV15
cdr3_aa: CATSRDPATYNEQFF
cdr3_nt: TGTGCCACCAGCAGAGATCCGGCGACATACAATGAGCAGTTCTTC

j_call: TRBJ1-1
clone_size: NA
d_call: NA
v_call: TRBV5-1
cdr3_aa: CASSLYRNTEAFF
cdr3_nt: TGCGCCAGCAGCTTATACAGGAACACTGAAGCTTTCTTT

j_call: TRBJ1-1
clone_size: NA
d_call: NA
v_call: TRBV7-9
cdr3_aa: CASSPSHTQNTEAFF
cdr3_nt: TGTGCCAGCAGCCCTAGTCACACCCAGAACACTGAAGCTTTCTTT

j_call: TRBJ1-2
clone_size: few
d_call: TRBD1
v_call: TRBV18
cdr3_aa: CASSSSGTGGEYGYTF
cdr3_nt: TGTGCCAGCTCATCTTCCGGGACAGGGGGCGAGTATGGCTACACCTTC

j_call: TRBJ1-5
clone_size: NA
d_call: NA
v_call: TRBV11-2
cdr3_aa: CASSPHQDQPQHF
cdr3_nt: TGTGCCAGCAGCCCCCACCAGGATCAGCCCCAGCATTTT

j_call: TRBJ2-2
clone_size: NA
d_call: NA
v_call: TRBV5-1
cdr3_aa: CASSLATGGTGELFF
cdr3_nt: TGCGCCAGCAGCTTGGCCACGGGTGGTACCGGGGAGCTGTTTTTT

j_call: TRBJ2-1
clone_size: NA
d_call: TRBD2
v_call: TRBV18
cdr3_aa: CASSSGLAGYNEQFF
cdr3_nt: TGTGCCAGCTCATCGGGACTAGCGGGCTACAATGAGCAGTTCTTC

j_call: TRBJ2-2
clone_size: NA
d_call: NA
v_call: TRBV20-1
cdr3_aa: CSVVSGELFF
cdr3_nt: TGCAGTGTTGTGAGCGGGGAGCTGTTTTTT

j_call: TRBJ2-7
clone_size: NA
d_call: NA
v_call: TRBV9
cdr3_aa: CASSAHSLTTGPEQYF
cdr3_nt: TGTGCCAGCAGCGCCCACTCCCTAACAACAGGGCCCGAGCAGTACTTC

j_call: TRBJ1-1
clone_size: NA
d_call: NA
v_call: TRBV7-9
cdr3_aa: CASSYFTNPLEAFF
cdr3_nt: TGTGCCAGCAGCTACTTTACCAACCCCCTTGAAGCTTTCTTT

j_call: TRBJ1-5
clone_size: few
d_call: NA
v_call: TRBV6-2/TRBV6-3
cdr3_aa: CASSYSRGQPQHF
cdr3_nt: TGTGCCAGCAGTTACTCCCGGGGACAGCCCCAGCATTTT

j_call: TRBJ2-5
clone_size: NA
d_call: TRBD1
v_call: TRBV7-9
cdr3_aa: CASSLTGGLGTQYF
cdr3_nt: TGTGCCAGCAGCCTGACAGGGGGCTTGGGGACCCAGTACTTC

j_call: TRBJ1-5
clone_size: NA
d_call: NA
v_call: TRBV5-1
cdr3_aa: CASSWGGGNQPQHF
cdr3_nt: TGCGCCAGCAGCTGGGGAGGTGGAAATCAGCCCCAGCATTTT

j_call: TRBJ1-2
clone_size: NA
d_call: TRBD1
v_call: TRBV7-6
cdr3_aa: CASSSGTGGAQDGYTF
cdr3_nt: TGTGCCAGCAGCTCCGGGACAGGGGGCGCTCAGGATGGCTACACCTTC

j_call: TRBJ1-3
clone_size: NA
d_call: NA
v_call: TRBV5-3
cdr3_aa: CARSLRTREGISGNTIYF
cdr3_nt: TGTGCCAGAAGCTTGCGAACTCGGGAAGGGATCTCTGGAAACACCATATATTTT

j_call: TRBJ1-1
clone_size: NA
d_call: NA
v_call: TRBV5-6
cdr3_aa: CASSFTGWNTEAFF
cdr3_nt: TGTGCCAGCAGCTTTACAGGGTGGAACACTGAAGCTTTCTTT

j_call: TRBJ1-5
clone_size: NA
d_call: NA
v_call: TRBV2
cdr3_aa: CASSSRQADSNQPQHF
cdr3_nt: TGTGCCAGCAGTTCCAGACAGGCGGATAGCAATCAGCCCCAGCATTTT

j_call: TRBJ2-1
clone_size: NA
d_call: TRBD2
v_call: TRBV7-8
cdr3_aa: CASRPLASPSYNEQFF
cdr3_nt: TGTGCCAGCAGACCACTAGCGAGCCCTTCCTACAATGAGCAGTTCTTC

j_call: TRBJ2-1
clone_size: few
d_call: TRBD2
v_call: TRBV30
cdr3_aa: CACTGTSFTNEQFF
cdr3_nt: TGTGCCTGCACCGGGACTAGCTTCACCAATGAGCAGTTCTTC

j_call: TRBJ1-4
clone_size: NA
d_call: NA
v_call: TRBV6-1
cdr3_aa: CASSEGRITATNEKLFF
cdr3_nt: TGTGCCAGCAGTGAAGGGCGGATAACTGCAACTAATGAAAAACTGTTTTTT

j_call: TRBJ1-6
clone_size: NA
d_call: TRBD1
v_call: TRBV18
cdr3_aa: CASSPSGQGLSRSPLHF
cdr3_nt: TGTGCCAGCTCACCTTCGGGACAGGGTCTTTCTCGTTCACCCCTCCACTTT

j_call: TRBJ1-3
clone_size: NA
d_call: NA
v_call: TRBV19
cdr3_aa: CASSPSTGGGGNTIYF
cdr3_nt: TGTGCCAGTAGTCCATCGACAGGAGGTGGTGGAAACACCATATATTTT

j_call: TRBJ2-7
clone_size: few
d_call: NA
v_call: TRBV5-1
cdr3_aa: CASSLGQDSYEQYF
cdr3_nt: TGCGCCAGCAGCTTGGGCCAGGATTCCTACGAGCAGTACTTC

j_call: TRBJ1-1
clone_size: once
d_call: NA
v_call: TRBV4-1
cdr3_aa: CASSQAGTGIGPEAFF
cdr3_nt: TGCGCCAGCAGCCAGGCAGGAACAGGGATCGGGCCTGAAGCTTTCTTT

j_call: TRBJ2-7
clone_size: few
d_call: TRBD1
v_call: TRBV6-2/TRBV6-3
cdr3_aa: CASSQEGGPYEQYF
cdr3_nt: TGTGCCAGCAGTCAAGAAGGGGGCCCCTACGAGCAGTACTTC

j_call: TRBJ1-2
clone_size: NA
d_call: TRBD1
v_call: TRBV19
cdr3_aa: CASRGDSTFYGYTF
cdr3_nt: TGTGCCAGTAGAGGGGACAGTACCTTCTATGGCTACACCTTC

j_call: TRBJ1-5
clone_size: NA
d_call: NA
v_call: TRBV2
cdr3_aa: CASSAALRDFNQPQHF
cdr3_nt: TGTGCCAGCAGTGCCGCGCTACGGGACTTCAATCAGCCCCAGCATTTT

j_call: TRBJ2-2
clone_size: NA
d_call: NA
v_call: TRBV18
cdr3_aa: CASSQTGQTTGELFF
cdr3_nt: TGTGCCAGCTCACAAACGGGACAAACTACCGGGGAGCTGTTTTTT

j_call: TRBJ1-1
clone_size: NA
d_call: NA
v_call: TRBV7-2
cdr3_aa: CASSLGGTRTEAFF
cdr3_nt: TGTGCCAGCAGCTTAGGAGGGACTCGGACTGAAGCTTTCTTT

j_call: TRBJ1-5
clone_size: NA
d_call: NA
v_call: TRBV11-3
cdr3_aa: CASSLASGQPQHF
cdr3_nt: TGTGCCAGCAGCTTAGCGAGTGGTCAGCCCCAGCATTTT

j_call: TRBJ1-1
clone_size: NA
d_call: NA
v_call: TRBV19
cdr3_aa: CASSPSGRWTEAFF
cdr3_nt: TGTGCCAGTAGCCCCTCGGGGAGATGGACTGAAGCTTTCTTT

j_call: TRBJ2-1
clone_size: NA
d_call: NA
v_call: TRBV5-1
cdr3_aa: CASSPSRSSYNEQFF
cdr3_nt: TGCGCCAGCAGCCCAAGTAGAAGCTCCTACAATGAGCAGTTCTTC

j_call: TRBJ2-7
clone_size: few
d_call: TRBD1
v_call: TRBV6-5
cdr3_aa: CASRPSGQGTNEQYF
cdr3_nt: TGTGCCAGCAGGCCCTCGGGACAGGGGACCAACGAGCAGTACTTC

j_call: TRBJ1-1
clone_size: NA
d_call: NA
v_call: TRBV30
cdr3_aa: CAWSYTLNTEAFF
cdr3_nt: TGTGCCTGGAGTTACACACTGAACACTGAAGCTTTCTTT

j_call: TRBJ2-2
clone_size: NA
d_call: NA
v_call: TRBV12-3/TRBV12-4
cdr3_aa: CASSLRITGELFF
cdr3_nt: TGTGCCAGCAGTTTGCGGATCACCGGGGAGCTGTTTTTT

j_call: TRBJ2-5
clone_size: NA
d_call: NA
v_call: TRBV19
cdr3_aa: CASSGSGRQETQYF
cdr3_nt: TGTGCCAGTAGTGGCAGCGGGCGCCAAGAGACCCAGTACTTC

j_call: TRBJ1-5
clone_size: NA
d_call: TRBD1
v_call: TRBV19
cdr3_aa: CASSIPTGYQPQHF
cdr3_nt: TGTGCCAGTAGTATTCCGACAGGGTATCAGCCCCAGCATTTT

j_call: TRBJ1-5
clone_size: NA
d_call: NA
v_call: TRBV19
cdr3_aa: CASSILPVNSNQPQHF
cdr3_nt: TGTGCCAGTAGTATTCTTCCAGTTAATAGCAATCAGCCCCAGCATTTT

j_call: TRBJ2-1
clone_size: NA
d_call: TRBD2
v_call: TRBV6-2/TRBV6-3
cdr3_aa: CAGSPPSGGANEQFF
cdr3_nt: TGTGCCGGCAGTCCGCCTAGCGGGGGGGCTAATGAGCAGTTCTTC

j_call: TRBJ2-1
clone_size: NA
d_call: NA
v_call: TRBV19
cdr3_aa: CASSIVSNEQFF
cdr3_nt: TGTGCCAGTAGTATAGTCTCCAATGAGCAGTTCTTC

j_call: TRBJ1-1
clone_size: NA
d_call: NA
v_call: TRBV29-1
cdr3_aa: CSAGPEVGVGEAFF
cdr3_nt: TGCAGCGCCGGGCCGGAGGTTGGGGTGGGTGAAGCTTTCTTT

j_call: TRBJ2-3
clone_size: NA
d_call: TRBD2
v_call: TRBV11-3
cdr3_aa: CASSPGLVGAVGTDTQYF
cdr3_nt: TGTGCCAGCAGCCCGGGACTAGTCGGTGCGGTTGGCACAGATACGCAGTATTTT

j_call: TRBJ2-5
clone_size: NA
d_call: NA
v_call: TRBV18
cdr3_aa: CASSPLSGDQETQYF
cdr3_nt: TGTGCCAGCTCACCACTATCCGGTGACCAAGAGACCCAGTACTTC

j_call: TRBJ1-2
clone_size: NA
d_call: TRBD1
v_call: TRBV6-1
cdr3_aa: CASSEEAGQGGGYTF
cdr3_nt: TGTGCCAGCAGTGAAGAGGCGGGACAGGGAGGCGGCTACACCTTC

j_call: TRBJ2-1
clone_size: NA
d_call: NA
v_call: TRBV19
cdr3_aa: CASKKTQRDEQFF
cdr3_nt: TGTGCCAGTAAAAAGACTCAGCGGGATGAGCAGTTCTTC

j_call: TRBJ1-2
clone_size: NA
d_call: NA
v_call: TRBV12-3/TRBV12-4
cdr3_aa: CASSLNSFYGYTF
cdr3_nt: TGTGCCAGCAGTTTAAACAGCTTCTATGGCTACACCTTC